This T cell receptor beta chain originates from a study of blood T cell repertoires in COVID-19. CDR3 size: 14 residues. The junction had 5 bases not matched to a gene; V was cut back by 3 bases and J by 6 bases. CDR1 and CDR2 from the germline V gene are SNHLY and FYNNEI. Profiled with immunoSEQ multiplex PCR; TCRdb holds only in-frame clones, not every one. This sample has roughly 200,000 clones, with around nine tenths found just once. The sequence was collected from a woman aged 25-40 years who had been exposed to COVID-19. Sequenced: PBMCs or T cells enriched from blood (not recorded which). The rearrangement links TRBV2 to TRBJ2-7, with TRBD1 matching over 10 bases. The CDR3 region has the DNA TGTGCCAGCAGTGAGGGGACAGGGGTGAGCGAGCAGTACTTC. Its translation: CASSEGTGVSEQYF.